Listed below are T cell receptor beta chains from one sample, sequenced in a study of vaccination and CD4 T cells after COVID-19. Via MiXCR, TCRdb re-called the PCR reads, giving one row per CDR3 protein. The table includes approximately 15,000 distinct CDR3 sequences, about 48% detected once. Their target antigens are unknown. Specimen: CD4+ T cells from blood, cultured in vitro. The receptors here all came from a human donor who had recovered from COVID-19. Each CDR3 is given with its conserved first and last residue.

J	V	CDR3
TRBJ1-6	TRBV7-8	CASSLGNSAAYNSPLHF
TRBJ2-7	TRBV28	CASTQTGKGFHEQYF
TRBJ2-3	TRBV20-1	CSASSQRDPGDTQYF
TRBJ2-3	TRBV19	CASRTAGTSRADTQYF
TRBJ1-2	TRBV7-9	CASSLLLPANYGYTF
TRBJ1-1	TRBV28	CASSQQGALEDTEAFF
TRBJ2-7	TRBV7-7	CASSVGDRGTYEQYF
TRBJ1-5	TRBV5-6	CASSLAGQGGQPQHF
TRBJ2-5	TRBV7-2	CASSLGGRQETQYF
TRBJ2-5	TRBV20-1	CSATAASSWETQYF
TRBJ1-2	TRBV28	CASKGNGGYTF
TRBJ1-2	TRBV6-5	CASSSQGNGYTF
TRBJ2-5	TRBV7-2	CASNSYETQYF
TRBJ1-1	TRBV7-8	CASSLGPSEAFF
TRBJ1-2	TRBV7-9	CASSLAGPLTF
TRBJ2-1	TRBV5-1	CASSSFGTGYNEQFF
TRBJ2-7	TRBV12-3/TRBV12-4	CASSLRQGASYEQYF
TRBJ2-7	TRBV18	CASSPGQRDEQYF
TRBJ2-2	TRBV7-3	CASSLQDTGELFF
TRBJ1-2	TRBV28	CASSPHSTRGYTF
TRBJ2-2	TRBV7-2	CASRSPGQRNTGELFF
TRBJ2-5	TRBV5-1	CASSLGQYLTWETQYF
TRBJ2-2	TRBV27	CASRRTGTYTGELFF
TRBJ2-1	TRBV18	CASSPPGTSGISYNEQFF
TRBJ1-2	TRBV6-2/TRBV6-3	CASTPGKVGGYGYTF
TRBJ1-2	TRBV27	CASGTAYGYTF
TRBJ2-7	TRBV28	CASSYGPSYEQYF
TRBJ2-1	TRBV6-5	CASSYGAAGGLNEQFF
TRBJ2-4	TRBV18	CASSALPHGQGSNIQYF
TRBJ2-7	TRBV15	CATSRAGGFYEQYF
TRBJ2-2	TRBV10-3	CAISVGSTHGELFF
TRBJ1-3	TRBV2	CASRGGGLLSGNTIYF
TRBJ1-2	TRBV6-1	CASSEVLGGTGFLYGYTF
TRBJ1-2	TRBV11-2	CASRRQGGGNYGYTF
TRBJ2-7	TRBV7-9	CASSLVPYEQYF
TRBJ1-6	TRBV28	CASSLPDRNNSPLHF
TRBJ1-6	TRBV10-3	CAISEIDSYNSPLHF
TRBJ2-2	TRBV18	CASSLARAGELFF
TRBJ1-5	TRBV27	CASSLYGVSNQPQHF
TRBJ1-1	TRBV28	CASSLWGGRSEAFF
TRBJ2-7	TRBV18	CASSPGQTNEQYF
TRBJ1-1	TRBV6-5	CASSYWGKGGTEAFF
TRBJ2-1	TRBV11-3	CASSSGTGGLYNEQFF